The T cell receptor (beta chain) described here comes from a study of OX40 agonist ivuxolimab in advanced cancers. The wider study: The diagnoses of dose-escalation patients were hepatocellular carcinoma, melanoma, renal cell or head and neck cancer. The eligibility criteria allowed prior anti-PD-1, anti-PD-L1 or anti-CTLA-4 therapy, and 40% had some.

Some clones are missing from TCRdb's copy, which holds only in-frame ones; the method was immunoSEQ multiplex PCR. The sample holds over 55,000 clones, around 91% seen once. This CDR3 region has 16 residues. Trimming cost V 5 bases and J 3 bases, with 17 bases left between them. CDR1 and CDR2 from the germline V gene are SGHTA and FQGTGA. Study findings and constraints: CD4+ and CD8+ T cells in blood underwent clonal expansion by week 6 at 0.1 to 3.0 mg/kg.

A single count supports this clone. Its target is unknown. If patients had autoimmune disease history or systemic immunosuppression, they were excluded. The clonotype was recovered from an adult with an advanced solid tumor such as melanoma, head and neck, liver or kidney cancer. Sequencing used CD4+ or CD8+ T cells sorted from blood, obtained in a trial of the OX40 agonist ivuxolimab. The chain recombines TRBV7-3 with TRBJ2-1; D possibly uses TRBD1 or TRBD2 (5 bases each). This chain's CDR3 is CASSTSGAPRYNEQFF. The CDR3 nucleotides read TGTGCCAGCAGCACGTCCGGGGCCCCCCGCTACAATGAGCAGTTCTTC.